The clone carrying this T cell receptor beta chain has more than one count but fewer than ten. Its antigen is unknown. The data are from a study of cytomegalovirus exposure and HLA in healthy donors. The study, taken as a whole, reports: An analysis done earlier found most TCR beta V segments productive about 87% or about 30% of the time. Despite most TCR sequences being rare, some public TCRs occurred in many donors. Later, an analysis found that common viral pathogens appeared to be linked with several of the most significant clusters.

Deletions cut 1 base from V and 3 bases from J, with 12 bases between. This CDR3 has 15 amino acids. In germline, CDR1 is SGHAT, CDR2 FQNNGV. The primer mix had 60 Vbeta and 13 Jbeta primers. Study processing details: Roughly 10 million shared chains were among about 80 million unique TCR beta chains counted in a later analysis. The method was immunoSEQ multiplex PCR; TCRdb's version includes in-frame clones alone and lacks a portion of them. V and J calls and clone size are those listed in that table; D and trimming were worked out from the DNA. The table includes 150,000 to 180,000 clones, about four fifths detected once.

This chain uses TRBV11-2 with TRBJ1-1, with D uncertain. The TCR comes from a man younger than 45 in good health and CMV-seropositive. The specimen sequenced was PBMCs. The CDR3 is CASSLVGQRDTEAFF. For the CDR3, the DNA is TGTGCCAGCAGCTTAGTAGGGCAGAGGGACACTGAAGCTTTCTTT.